This entry is about one TCR beta chain. Its specificity is unknown. Germline V gene sequence: CDR1 MGHRA, CDR2 YSYEKL. The CDR3 has 17 amino acids. V lost 1 base to trimming and J lost 6 bases; unmatched junction nucleotides: 7. This sample is drawn from a study of CD8 T cells in ankylosing spondylitis. Study results and limitations: Seemingly characteristic of ankylosing spondylitis blood was a TCR beta motif consisting of 7 or 8 highly homologous variants. Disease-linked clones reportedly concentrated significantly in matched ankylosing spondylitis synovial fluid. Both synovial fluid and blood in reactive arthritis had previously been reported to carry some motif variants.

Using quantitative 5'-RACE with molecular barcodes, the authors made TCR beta libraries. From the 5' RACE reads, TCRdb called clonotypes with MiXCR, one entry per CDR3 protein. The sample consists of roughly 35,000 distinct CDR3 sequences, roughly 11% of them appearing once. V usage is TRBV4-1 and J usage is TRBJ2-1; 12 bases agree with TRBD2. Sequencing was done on a sample of synovial fluid, either unsorted or a sorted T cell fraction (not recorded which). This receptor was taken from a male donor with ankylosing spondylitis. CDR3 DNA sequence: TGCGCCAGCAGCCAAGGGGACCGGACTAGCGGGATCAATGAGCAGTTCTTC. Translated: CASSQGDRTSGINEQFF.